Listed below are T cell receptor beta chains from one sample, sequenced in a study of T cells in Graves' hyperthyroidism and ophthalmopathy. Via MiXCR, TCRdb re-called the multiplex PCR reads, giving one row per CDR3 protein. The repertoire holds about 180,000 distinct CDR3 sequences, around 8.9% seen once, with around 21% in the top ten. Sequenced input: blood. All receptors derive from a woman between 18 and 30 years old with Graves' hyperthyroidism that later progressed to Graves' ophthalmopathy. CDR3s include the opening cysteine and the closing phenylalanine or tryptophan. The order of the fields is clone size, V gene, J gene, D gene, CDR3 protein, CDR3 DNA. D genes are given only for firm matches. Not every row has a clone size; where given, it reads once, few, many or a size class.

many	TRBV29-1	TRBJ1-5	.	CSVEVGANQPQHF	TGCAGCGTTGAAGTGGGGGCCAATCAGCCCCAGCATTTT
.	TRBV6-1	TRBJ1-1	TRBD1	CAGSRTGTDEAFF	TGTGCCGGCAGCCGGACCGGGACAGATGAAGCTTTCTTT
many	TRBV6-1	TRBJ1-1	.	CASSERLNTEAFF	TGTGCCAGCAGTGAACGTCTGAACACTGAAGCTTTCTTT
many	TRBV20-1	TRBJ2-1	.	CSARAGGNEQFF	TGCAGTGCTAGAGCAGGAGGCAATGAGCAGTTCTTC
many	TRBV15	TRBJ1-2	TRBD1	CATRLDRAQPYGYTF	TGTGCCACCAGGCTAGACAGGGCCCAGCCTTATGGCTACACCTTC
many	TRBV7-8	TRBJ2-3	.	CASSRGYGGSSTDTQYF	TGTGCCAGCAGCCGGGGCTACGGAGGTAGTAGCACAGATACGCAGTATTTT
many	TRBV30	TRBJ1-5	.	CAWGRGEISNQPQHF	TGTGCCTGGGGGAGGGGGGAGATTAGCAATCAGCCCCAGCATTTT
few	TRBV10-3	TRBJ2-3	TRBD2	CAIRLAGESTDTQYF	TGTGCCATCAGACTAGCGGGAGAGAGCACAGATACGCAGTATTTT
many	TRBV20-1	TRBJ2-2	.	CSARGGNTGELFF	TGCAGTGCTAGGGGTGGGAACACCGGGGAGCTGTTTTTT
many	TRBV6-1	TRBJ2-2	.	CASSEFRSGELFF	TGTGCCAGCAGTGAATTCAGATCCGGGGAGCTGTTTTTT
many	TRBV24-1	TRBJ2-1	TRBD1	CATSDPRTGEGNKKEQFF	TGTGCCACCAGTGACCCTCGGACAGGGGAAGGAAACAAGAAGGAGCAGTTCTTC
many	TRBV6-1	TRBJ2-1	.	CASSDRDNNEQFF	TGTGCCAGCAGTGACCGGGACAACAATGAGCAGTTCTTC
many	TRBV11-1	TRBJ2-1	.	CASSLDFERYNEQFF	TGTGCCAGCAGCTTAGATTTCGAGCGGTACAATGAGCAGTTCTTC
many	TRBV7-3	TRBJ2-7	TRBD1	CASSLIGQGAGSYEQYF	TGTGCCAGCAGCTTAATCGGACAGGGGGCGGGTTCCTACGAGCAGTACTTC
many	TRBV20-1	TRBJ2-7	.	CSARDLRGTEQYF	TGCAGTGCTAGAGATCTCCGGGGGACCGAGCAGTACTTC
many	TRBV2	TRBJ2-5	.	CASRKFGQETQYF	TGTGCCAGCAGAAAGTTCGGACAAGAGACCCAGTACTTC
many	TRBV20-1	TRBJ2-7	TRBD1	CSASDRGSYEQYF	TGCAGTGCCAGTGACAGGGGATCCTACGAGCAGTACTTC
many	TRBV13	TRBJ2-7	.	CASSPTGTYEQYF	TGTGCCAGCAGCCCAACAGGGACCTACGAGCAGTACTTC
many	TRBV15	TRBJ1-6	.	CATRRGRGYSPLHF	TGTGCCACCAGACGGGGCAGGGGTTATTCCCCCCTCCACTTT
once	TRBV5-5	TRBJ1-6	.	CASMTVAGPNNSPLHF	TGTGCCAGCATGACCGTTGCGGGACCCAATAATTCACCCCTCCACTTT
many	TRBV6-1	TRBJ1-2	.	CASSGSLTYGYTF	TGTGCCAGCAGTGGGTCCCTTACCTATGGCTACACCTTC
many	TRBV7-2	TRBJ2-2	.	CASSLTDTGELFF	TGTGCCAGCAGCTTAACAGACACCGGGGAGCTGTTTTTT
many	TRBV20-1	TRBJ2-1	.	CSWIPISSYNEQFF	TGCAGCTGGATCCCCATAAGCTCCTACAATGAGCAGTTCTTC
many	TRBV2	TRBJ2-7	.	CASSEGRLAYEQYF	TGTGCCAGCAGTGAGGGCAGACTCGCCTACGAGCAGTACTTC
.	TRBV29-1	TRBJ2-3	TRBD2	CSVEGALAGGPTDTQYF	TGCAGCGTTGAAGGGGCCCTAGCGGGGGGACCCACAGATACGCAGTATTTT
many	TRBV6-1	TRBJ1-5	TRBD1	CASRTGGQPQHF	TGTGCCAGCAGGACAGGGGGACAGCCCCAGCATTTT
few	TRBV24-1	TRBJ1-5	.	CATSDPGRPNQPQHF	TGTGCCACCAGTGATCCGGGACGGCCTAATCAGCCCCAGCATTTT
few	TRBV5-8	TRBJ1-5	.	CASSLASSHSNQPQHF	TGTGCCAGCAGCTTGGCGTCATCCCATAGCAATCAGCCCCAGCATTTT
many	TRBV12-3/TRBV12-4	TRBJ2-2	TRBD1	CASSQTGGSGELFF	TGTGCCAGCAGCCAGACAGGGGGCAGCGGGGAGCTGTTTTTT
many	TRBV10-3	TRBJ2-2	TRBD2	CAIKASGGPNTGELFF	TGTGCCATCAAAGCCAGCGGGGGTCCGAACACCGGGGAGCTGTTTTTT
many	TRBV20-1	TRBJ1-5	TRBD1	CSARDLGTGPDQPQHF	TGCAGTGCTAGAGATCTAGGGACAGGGCCCGATCAGCCCCAGCATTTT
many	TRBV25-1	TRBJ1-6	TRBD1	CASRDRGNSPLHF	TGTGCCAGCCGGGACAGGGGGAATTCACCCCTCCACTTT
many	TRBV20-1	TRBJ2-2	.	CSARVRGADTGELFF	TGCAGTGCTAGAGTTCGGGGGGCGGACACCGGGGAGCTGTTTTTT
many	TRBV2	TRBJ1-3	TRBD1	CASMVGQGGGNTIYF	TGTGCCAGCATGGTCGGACAGGGCGGGGGAAACACCATATATTTT
many	TRBV27	TRBJ2-2	.	CASSLLITGELFF	TGTGCCAGCAGTTTATTAATCACCGGGGAGCTGTTTTTT
many	TRBV12-3/TRBV12-4	TRBJ1-2	.	CASTLAVAHSHGYTF	TGTGCCAGCACCCTGGCAGTCGCTCATAGTCATGGCTACACCTTC
many	TRBV28	TRBJ2-7	TRBD2	CASSLSPSGSYEQYF	TGTGCCAGCAGTTTATCGCCTAGCGGATCCTACGAGCAGTACTTC
.	TRBV5-6	TRBJ2-5	TRBD2	CASSLVGVGTIGEETQYF	TGTGCCAGCAGCTTGGTTGGAGTCGGGACTATCGGGGAAGAGACCCAGTACTTC
.	TRBV7-9	TRBJ1-4	.	CASSLISLRGNEKLFF	TGTGCCAGCAGCTTAATTTCATTGCGGGGTAATGAAAAACTGTTTTTT
few	TRBV6-1	TRBJ2-1	TRBD1	CASRGTGDNEQSF	TGTGCCAGCAGGGGGACAGGGGACAATGAGCAGTCCTTC